Listed below are T cell receptor beta chains from one sample, sequenced in a study of blood T cells in healthy people across ages. From the 5' RACE reads, TCRdb called clonotypes with MiXCR, one entry per CDR3 protein. Of approximately 1,100,000 distinct CDR3 sequences in the sample, 40% to 50% were seen once. Specimen: blood. The receptors stem from a woman in her fifties or sixties in good health. Each CDR3 is given with its conserved first and last residue. The order of the fields is J gene, V gene, CDR3 length, clone size, D gene, CDR3 DNA, CDR3 protein. The D gene is left open where the match is weak. Size is stated for part of the rows, as once, few or many counts, or as a class when the clone is expanded.

>TRBJ1-4|TRBV5-4|17|few|NA
TGTGCCAGCAGCTTGGGAGGGGGTATGGCAACTAATGAAAAACTGTTTTTT
CASSLGGGMATNEKLFF
>TRBJ2-7|TRBV7-9|14|NA|TRBD1
TGTGCCAGCAGCTCGGACAGGGAGGCCTACGAGCAGTACTTC
CASSSDREAYEQYF
>TRBJ2-4|TRBV27|15|few|TRBD2
TGTGCCAGCAGCCCGTGGGAGGGAGGCAAAAACATTCAGTACTTC
CASSPWEGGKNIQYF
>TRBJ2-5|TRBV2|15|NA|TRBD1
TGTGCCAGCAGCGACCTATGGGACAGCCAAGAGACCCAGTACTTC
CASSDLWDSQETQYF
>TRBJ1-5|TRBV12-3/TRBV12-4|15|NA|NA
TGTGCCAGCAGTTCAACAGGGTGGCGGGGTCAGCCCCAGCATTTT
CASSSTGWRGQPQHF
>TRBJ2-1|TRBV20-1|14|few|TRBD2
TGCAGTGCCCCAGGCGGCGGGAGGGCCGGAGAGCAGTTCTTC
CSAPGGGRAGEQFF
>TRBJ2-3|TRBV11-2|16|NA|TRBD2
TGTGCCAGCAGCTGGGGACTAGCGGGAACGACAGATACGCAGTATTTT
CASSWGLAGTTDTQYF
>TRBJ2-2|TRBV20-1|11|NA|NA
TGCAGTTCCCGTCGCGGCGGGGAGCTGTTTTTT
CSSRRGGELFF
>TRBJ2-5|TRBV11-2|16|NA|TRBD2
TGTGCCAGCAGCTTAGACCCCGGGACTAGCGATGAGACCCAGTACTTC
CASSLDPGTSDETQYF
>TRBJ2-5|TRBV27|14|NA|NA
TGTGCCAGCAGCCTCATAGGGGGGGGAGAGACCCAGTACTTC
CASSLIGGGETQYF
>TRBJ2-1|TRBV24-1|11|few|NA
TGTGCCACCAGTGGTAGCAATGAGCAGTTCTTC
CATSGSNEQFF
>TRBJ2-1|TRBV5-1|15|NA|NA
TGCGCCAGCAGCCTCTCTAGGTACTCCTACAATGAGCAGTTCTTC
CASSLSRYSYNEQFF
>TRBJ2-7|TRBV14|15|NA|NA
TGTGCCAGCAGCTATTCCAGGTTGGAATCCTACGAGCAGTACTTC
CASSYSRLESYEQYF
>TRBJ2-1|TRBV28|17|NA|TRBD1
TGTGCCAGCAGTTCCCTAAGGGACAGGGGTTTCAGAAAAGAGCAGTTCTTC
CASSSLRDRGFRKEQFF
>TRBJ2-7|TRBV7-8|11|NA|NA
TGTGCCACCTCGACTGGCTACGAGCAGTACTTC
CATSTGYEQYF
>TRBJ1-1|TRBV27|14|NA|NA
TGTGCCAGCAGTTTGGCGCCTTGGAACACTGAAGCTTTCTTT
CASSLAPWNTEAFF
>TRBJ2-5|TRBV14|18|NA|NA
TGTGCCAGCAGCCAAGTTGTAGGATTCGGTAGTGTACAAGAGACCCAGTACTTC
CASSQVVGFGSVQETQYF
>TRBJ2-5|TRBV11-2|16|few|TRBD2
TGTGCCAGCAGCTTAGACGAATGGGAGGGTGAGGAGACCCAGTACTTC
CASSLDEWEGEETQYF
>TRBJ1-6|TRBV9|13|NA|NA
TGTGCCAGCAGCGGAGTCTTCAATTCACCCCTCCACTTT
CASSGVFNSPLHF
>TRBJ1-2|TRBV12-3/TRBV12-4|15|NA|TRBD1
TGTGCCAGCAGTCCACAGGGGTCGAGTAACCATGGCTACACCTTC
CASSPQGSSNHGYTF
>TRBJ2-5|TRBV7-9|15|NA|NA
TGTGCCAGCAGCTTATCAGGGATAAGCACCTACGAGCGGTACTTC
CASSLSGISTYERYF
>TRBJ2-7|TRBV14|16|few|TRBD2
TGTGCCAGCAGCCGGAATCTAGCGGGGCCATCCTACGAGCAGTACTTC
CASSRNLAGPSYEQYF
>TRBJ1-4|TRBV12-3/TRBV12-4|14|once|TRBD1
TGTGCCATCAGTGAACAGGGGGCAGCTGAAAAACTGTTTTTT
CAISEQGAAEKLFF
>TRBJ2-3|TRBV5-1|17|NA|NA
TGCGCCAGCAGCTTTCGCAGCTGGGAGTGGTCAACAGATACGCAGTATTTT
CASSFRSWEWSTDTQYF
>TRBJ1-4|TRBV9|16|few|NA
TGTGCCAGTAGCGTAGGAGAGGAGAGGCCTAATGAAAAACTGTTTTTT
CASSVGEERPNEKLFF
>TRBJ2-1|TRBV7-9|14|NA|TRBD2
TGTGCCAGCAGCTTAGCGGGGAGGGTGGATGAGCAGTTCTTC
CASSLAGRVDEQFF
>TRBJ2-1|TRBV20-1|16|once|TRBD2
TGCAGTGCTAGAGGCCTTAGCGGGAGCCCGATCAATGAGCAGTTCTTC
CSARGLSGSPINEQFF
>TRBJ2-2|TRBV12-3/TRBV12-4|11|NA|NA
TGTGCCAGCAGCCCTTACGGGGAGCTGTTTTTT
CASSPYGELFF
>TRBJ2-7|TRBV20-1|15|few|TRBD2
TGCAGTGCGCCGGGTCGAGCGGGAGGGGCCTACGAGCAGTACTTC
CSAPGRAGGAYEQYF
>TRBJ2-1|TRBV29-1|14|NA|NA
TGCAGCGTTGTTGGGGGGAGCGGGTCGGATGAGCAGTTCTTC
CSVVGGSGSDEQFF
>TRBJ1-1|TRBV7-8|14|NA|NA
TGTGCCAGCAAAAGAGGACAAATGAACACTGAAGCTTTCTTT
CASKRGQMNTEAFF
>TRBJ2-2|TRBV27|15|NA|TRBD1
TGTGTCAGCAGTCCCGGACAGGGGGCAGTCGGGGAGCTGTTTTTT
CVSSPGQGAVGELFF
>TRBJ1-2|TRBV5-1|14|NA|TRBD1
TGCGCCAGCAGCTACCGACAGGGTGAGGATGGCTACACCTTC
CASSYRQGEDGYTF
>TRBJ2-7|TRBV7-9|15|many|TRBD1
TGTGCCAGCAGCCCGAGACAGGGTATAACCTACGAGCAGTACTTC
CASSPRQGITYEQYF
>TRBJ2-7|TRBV20-1|14|few|TRBD1
TGCAGTGCTAGCGGTTCCAGGGGGCACGACGAGCAGTACTTC
CSASGSRGHDEQYF
>TRBJ1-5|TRBV10-3|15|NA|NA
TGTGCCATCAGTGAGTCGACAGCCACTAATCAGCCCCAGCATTTT
CAISESTATNQPQHF
>TRBJ2-3|TRBV4-1|16|NA|NA
TGCGCCAGCAGCCCGCTCGCCGGGAGACGCACAGATACGCAGTATTTT
CASSPLAGRRTDTQYF
>TRBJ1-4|TRBV9|15|NA|NA
TGTGCCAGCAGCGCGAGTAGCGGCTTTAATGAAAAACTGTTTTTT
CASSASSGFNEKLFF
>TRBJ2-1|TRBV7-2|15|NA|TRBD2
TGTGCCAGCAGCTCCCCACTAGCGCAAGACAATGAGCAGTTCTTC
CASSSPLAQDNEQFF
>TRBJ2-7|TRBV29-1|12|NA|NA
TGCAGCGCTGAGGGGGTGACCTACGAGCAGTACTTC
CSAEGVTYEQYF
>TRBJ2-7|TRBV28|12|NA|NA
TGTGCCAGCAAATCCCAATCCTACGAGCAGTACTTC
CASKSQSYEQYF
>TRBJ2-5|TRBV6-5|15|NA|NA
TGTGCCAGCTCCCCCGTAAACAGTGGAACCTACGGGCAGTACTTC
CASSPVNSGTYGQYF
>TRBJ2-1|TRBV7-2|13|few|TRBD1
TGTGCCAGCAGCCGGGACAGCTTCAGGGAGCAGTTCTTC
CASSRDSFREQFF
>TRBJ2-7|TRBV11-2|14|NA|NA
TGTGCCAGCAGCTCCTTGAGGGTAGTATACGAGCAGTACTTC
CASSSLRVVYEQYF
>TRBJ2-5|TRBV7-9|15|NA|TRBD2
TGTGCCAGCAGCGGTAGCGGGATTCCCTACAATGAGCAGTACTTC
CASSGSGIPYNEQYF
>TRBJ1-2|TRBV7-2|17|few|TRBD1
TGTGCCAGCAGCCTCAGCCTGCAGGACAGGGGTTCCTATGGCTACACCTTC
CASSLSLQDRGSYGYTF
>TRBJ1-2|TRBV20-1|14|NA|NA
TGCAGTGCTAGTGGACACATGACCCTCTATGGCTACACCTTC
CSASGHMTLYGYTF
>TRBJ2-3|TRBV9|13|NA|NA
TGTGCCAGCAGCACCAGTACCGCAGATACGCAGTATTTT
CASSTSTADTQYF
>TRBJ2-1|TRBV4-2|19|NA|TRBD2
TGTGCCAGCAGCCAAGGGGGGGGTGGAGGCCGGCGAGAATACAATGAGCAGTTCTTC
CASSQGGGGGRREYNEQFF
>TRBJ2-1|TRBV7-9|15|few|NA
NA
CASSFGPGAPNEQFF
>TRBJ1-1|TRBV2|14|NA|TRBD1
TGTGCCAACCGGGACAGGGGGTATTCAGCTGAAGCTTTCTTT
CANRDRGYSAEAFF
>TRBJ2-1|TRBV7-6|17|few|TRBD2
TGTGCCAGCAGCTTAGTCCTAGCGGGGAGCTCCTACAATGAGCAGTTCTTC
CASSLVLAGSSYNEQFF
>TRBJ2-7|TRBV11-2|16|few|TRBD1
TGTGCCAGCAGCTTAGATCTGGACCAGGGGGTATACGAGCAGTACTTC
CASSLDLDQGVYEQYF
>TRBJ2-4|TRBV5-6|13|NA|NA
TGTGCCAGCAGCTTGGGCAGGGAGGCCCTTGGGTACTTC
CASSLGREALGYF
>TRBJ1-2|TRBV12-3/TRBV12-4|16|NA|NA
TGTGTCAGCAGTTTAGGGGTTGGTGGACAGCCCGACGGCTACACCTTC
CVSSLGVGGQPDGYTF
>TRBJ2-4|TRBV2|13|NA|NA
TGTGCCGGCAGAAGGGACGGCGGAAACATTCAGTACTTC
CAGRRDGGNIQYF
>TRBJ2-7|TRBV10-3|13|NA|NA
TGTGCCATCAGTGCCGGGGTCGACTACGAGCAGTACTTC
CAISAGVDYEQYF